At least ten counts were recorded for the clone carrying this TCR beta chain. Its cognate antigen is unknown. The use of a sample-barcoded 5' primer and a J-beta primer mix characterized a second PCR of roughly 6 to 11 cycles. A template-switch adaptor that had 12 random nucleotides put a tag on each cDNA molecule. TCRdb redid the calling of the 5' RACE reads with MiXCR, one entry per CDR3 protein. Counted here are about 930,000 distinct CDR3 sequences, 25% to 35% occurring once; the ten biggest clones make up more than 8.5%. The sample belongs to a study of blood T cells in healthy people across ages. Study-wide findings and caveats: Getting older went along with TCR beta diversity per million T cells dropping roughly linearly.

V trimming: 5 bases; J trimming: 5 bases; junction bases outside the gene matches: 4. The germline V gene has CDR1 SGHRS and CDR2 YFSETQ. The CDR3 consists of 14 residues. The same sample was also studied in work on T cells of mothers and their children.

The source of this sequence is a woman between 40 and 55 years old in good health. The sample was blood. V gene TRBV5-1 combines with J gene TRBJ1-6; 7 bases align to TRBD1. The CDR3 nucleotides are TGCGCCAGCAGTTCCGGGACAGATAATTCACCCCTCCACTTT. Translating it yields CASSSGTDNSPLHF.